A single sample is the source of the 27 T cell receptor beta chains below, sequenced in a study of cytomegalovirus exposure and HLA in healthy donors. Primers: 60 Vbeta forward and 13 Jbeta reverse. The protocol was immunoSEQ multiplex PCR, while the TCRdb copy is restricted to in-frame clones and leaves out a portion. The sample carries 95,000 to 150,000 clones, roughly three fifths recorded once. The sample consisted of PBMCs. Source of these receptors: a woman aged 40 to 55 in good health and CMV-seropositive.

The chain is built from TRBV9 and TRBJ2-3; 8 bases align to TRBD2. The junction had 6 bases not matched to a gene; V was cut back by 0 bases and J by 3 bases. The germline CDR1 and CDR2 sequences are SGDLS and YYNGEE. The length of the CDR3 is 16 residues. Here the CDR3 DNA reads TGTGCCAGCAGCGTAGCCAGCGGGAGTGGGACAGATACGCAGTATTTT. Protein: CASSVASGSGTDTQYF.

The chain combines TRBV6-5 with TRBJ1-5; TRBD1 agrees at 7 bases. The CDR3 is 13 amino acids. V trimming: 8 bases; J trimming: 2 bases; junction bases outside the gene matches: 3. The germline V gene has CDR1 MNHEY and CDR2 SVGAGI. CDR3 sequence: CASGTAGNQPQHF. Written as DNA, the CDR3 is TGTGCCAGCGGGACAGCCGGCAATCAGCCCCAGCATTTT.

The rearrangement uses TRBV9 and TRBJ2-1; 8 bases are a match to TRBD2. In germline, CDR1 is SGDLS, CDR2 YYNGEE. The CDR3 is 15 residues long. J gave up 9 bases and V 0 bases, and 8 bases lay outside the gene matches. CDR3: CASSVGNRAGGEQFF. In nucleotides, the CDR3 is TGTGCCAGCAGCGTAGGAAACAGGGCGGGAGGTGAGCAGTTCTTC.

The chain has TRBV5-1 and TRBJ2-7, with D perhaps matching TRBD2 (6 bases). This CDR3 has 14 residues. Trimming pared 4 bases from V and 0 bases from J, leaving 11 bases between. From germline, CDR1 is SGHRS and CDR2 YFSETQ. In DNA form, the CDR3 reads TGCGCCAGCAGCCTCCGGACTATCTCCTACGAGCAGTACTTC. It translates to CASSLRTISYEQYF.

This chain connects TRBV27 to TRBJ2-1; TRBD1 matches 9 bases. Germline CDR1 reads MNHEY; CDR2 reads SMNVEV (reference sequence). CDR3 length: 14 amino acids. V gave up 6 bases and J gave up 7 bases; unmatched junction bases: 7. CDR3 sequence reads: CASSEGTGWNEQFF. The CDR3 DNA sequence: TGTGCCAGCAGCGAAGGGACAGGGTGGAATGAGCAGTTCTTC.

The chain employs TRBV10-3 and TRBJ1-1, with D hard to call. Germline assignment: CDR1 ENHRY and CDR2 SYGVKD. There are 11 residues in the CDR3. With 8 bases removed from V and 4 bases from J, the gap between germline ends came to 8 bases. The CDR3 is CAIGRGTEAFF. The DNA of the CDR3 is TGTGCCATCGGGCGGGGCACTGAAGCTTTCTTT.

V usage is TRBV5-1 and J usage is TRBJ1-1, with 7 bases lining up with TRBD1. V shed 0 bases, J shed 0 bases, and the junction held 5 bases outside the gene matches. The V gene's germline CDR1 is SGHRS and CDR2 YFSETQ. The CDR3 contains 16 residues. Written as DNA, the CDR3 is TGCGCCAGCAGCTTGGAGCGACAGGGCATGAACACTGAAGCTTTCTTT. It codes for CASSLERQGMNTEAFF.

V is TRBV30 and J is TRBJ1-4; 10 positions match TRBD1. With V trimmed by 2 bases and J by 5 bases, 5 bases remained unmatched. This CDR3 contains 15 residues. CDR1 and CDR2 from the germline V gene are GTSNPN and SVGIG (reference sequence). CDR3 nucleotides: TGTGCCTGGAGTAAAGGACAGGGGGTCAATGAAAAACTGTTTTTT. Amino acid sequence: CAWSKGQGVNEKLFF.

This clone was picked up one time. CDR3 sequence reads: CASSLRLAGGFGELFF. The CDR3 nucleotides are TGTGCCAGCAGTCTCCGACTAGCGGGAGGATTCGGGGAGCTGTTTTTT. This chain joins TRBV27 and TRBJ2-2, with TRBD2 matching over 13 bases. The V segment lost 5 bases and the J segment 7 bases; nucleotides outside the gene matches: 7. The germline V gene has CDR1 MNHEY and CDR2 SMNVEV (reference sequence). The CDR3 extends over 16 amino acids.

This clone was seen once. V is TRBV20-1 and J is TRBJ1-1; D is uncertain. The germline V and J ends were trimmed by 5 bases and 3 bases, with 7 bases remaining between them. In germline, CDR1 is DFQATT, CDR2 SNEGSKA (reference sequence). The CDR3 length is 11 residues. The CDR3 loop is CSAWEDTEAFF. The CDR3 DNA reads TGCAGTGCTTGGGAGGACACTGAAGCTTTCTTT.

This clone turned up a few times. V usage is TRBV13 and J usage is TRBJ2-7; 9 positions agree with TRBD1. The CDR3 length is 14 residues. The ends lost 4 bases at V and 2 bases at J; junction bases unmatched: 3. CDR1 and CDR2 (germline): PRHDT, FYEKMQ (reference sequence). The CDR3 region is CASSSRQGAYEQYF. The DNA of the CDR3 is TGTGCCAGCAGCTCCCGACAGGGGGCCTACGAGCAGTACTTC.

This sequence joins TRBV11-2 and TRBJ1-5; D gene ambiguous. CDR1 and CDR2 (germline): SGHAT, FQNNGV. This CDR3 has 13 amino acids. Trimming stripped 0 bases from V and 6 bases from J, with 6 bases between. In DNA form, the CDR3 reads TGTGCCAGCAGCTTAGACAGGCTTCAGCCCCAGCATTTT. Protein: CASSLDRLQPQHF.

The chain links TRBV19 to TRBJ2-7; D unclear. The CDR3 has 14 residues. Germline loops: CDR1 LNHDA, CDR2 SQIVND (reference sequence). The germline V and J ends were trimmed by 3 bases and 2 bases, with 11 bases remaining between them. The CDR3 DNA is TGTGCCAGTAGTATCTCGGCAGAGGCCTACGAGCAGTACTTC. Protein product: CASSISAEAYEQYF.

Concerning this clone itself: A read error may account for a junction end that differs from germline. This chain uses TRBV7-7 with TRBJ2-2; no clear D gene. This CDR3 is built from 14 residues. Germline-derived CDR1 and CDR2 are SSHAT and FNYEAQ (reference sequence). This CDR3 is CASSLQVTSGELFF. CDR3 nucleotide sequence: TGTGCTAGCAGCTTACAAGTAACGAGCGGGGAGCTGTTTTTT.

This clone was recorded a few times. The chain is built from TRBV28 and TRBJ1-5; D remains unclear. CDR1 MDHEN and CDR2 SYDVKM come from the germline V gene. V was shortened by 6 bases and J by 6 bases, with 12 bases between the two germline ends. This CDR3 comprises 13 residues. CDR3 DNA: TGTGCCAGCAGCTCACAAGGGAGTCAGCCCCAGCATTTT. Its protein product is CASSSQGSQPQHF.

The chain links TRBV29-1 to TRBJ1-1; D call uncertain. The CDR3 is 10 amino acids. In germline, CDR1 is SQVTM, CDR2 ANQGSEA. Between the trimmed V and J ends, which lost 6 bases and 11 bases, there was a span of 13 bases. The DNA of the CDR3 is TGCAGCGTGGGAGGAGGCTCCGCTTTCTTT. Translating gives CSVGGGSAFF.

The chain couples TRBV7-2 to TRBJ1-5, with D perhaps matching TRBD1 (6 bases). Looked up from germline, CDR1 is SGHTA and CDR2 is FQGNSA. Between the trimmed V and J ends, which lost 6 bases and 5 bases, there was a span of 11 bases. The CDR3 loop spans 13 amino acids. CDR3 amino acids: CASSSQGDQPQHF. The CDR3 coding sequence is TGTGCCAGCAGTTCACAGGGTGATCAGCCCCAGCATTTT.

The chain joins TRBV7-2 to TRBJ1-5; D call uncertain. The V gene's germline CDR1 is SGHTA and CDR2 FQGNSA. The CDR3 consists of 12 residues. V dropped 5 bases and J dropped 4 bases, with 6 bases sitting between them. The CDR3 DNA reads TGTGCCAGCAGCCGAGGTAATCAGCCCCAGCATTTT. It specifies CASSRGNQPQHF.

CDR3 nucleotide sequence: TGTGCCAGCAGTTCCCCCAGCATGGAGCTGAGGGCTTTCTTT. It yields the protein CASSSPSMELRAFF. The J gene is TRBJ1-1, the V gene TRBV6-5; D is uncertain. V was clipped by 4 bases and J by 11 bases, with 20 bases between them. From germline, CDR1 is MNHEY and CDR2 SVGAGI. The CDR3 length is 14 residues.

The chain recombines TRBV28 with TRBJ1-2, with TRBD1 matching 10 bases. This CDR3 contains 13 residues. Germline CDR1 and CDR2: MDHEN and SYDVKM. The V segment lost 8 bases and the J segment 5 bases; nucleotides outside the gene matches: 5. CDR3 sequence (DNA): TGTGCCAGCGGCTGGGGACAGGGGTATGGCTACACCTTC. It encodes CASGWGQGYGYTF.

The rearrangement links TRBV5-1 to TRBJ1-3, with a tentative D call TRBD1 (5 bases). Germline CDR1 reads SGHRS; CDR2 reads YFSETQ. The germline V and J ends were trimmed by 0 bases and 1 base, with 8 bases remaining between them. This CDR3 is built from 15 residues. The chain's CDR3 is CASSLGDFSGNTIYF. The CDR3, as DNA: TGCGCCAGCAGCTTGGGGGACTTTTCTGGAAACACCATATATTTT.

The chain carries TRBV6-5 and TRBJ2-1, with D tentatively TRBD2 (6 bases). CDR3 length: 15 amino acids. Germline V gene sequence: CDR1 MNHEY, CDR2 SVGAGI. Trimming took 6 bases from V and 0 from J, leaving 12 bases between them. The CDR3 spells CASSPGLSSYNEQFF. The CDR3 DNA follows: TGTGCCAGCAGCCCGGGACTTAGCTCCTACAATGAGCAGTTCTTC.

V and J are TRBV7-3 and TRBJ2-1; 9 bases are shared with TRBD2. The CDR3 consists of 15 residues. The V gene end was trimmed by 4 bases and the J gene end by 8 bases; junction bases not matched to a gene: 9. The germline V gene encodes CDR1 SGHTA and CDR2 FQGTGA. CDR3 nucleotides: TGTGCCAGCAGCTCCCAGGGTAGCGGGAGCGATGAGCAGTTCTTC. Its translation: CASSSQGSGSDEQFF.

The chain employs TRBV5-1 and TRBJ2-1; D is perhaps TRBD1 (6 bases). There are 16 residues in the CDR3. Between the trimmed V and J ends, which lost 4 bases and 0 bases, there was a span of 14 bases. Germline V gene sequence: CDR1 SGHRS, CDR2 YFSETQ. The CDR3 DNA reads TGCGCCAGCAGCGGGACGGGACAAGACTCCTACAATGAGCAGTTCTTC. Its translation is CASSGTGQDSYNEQFF.

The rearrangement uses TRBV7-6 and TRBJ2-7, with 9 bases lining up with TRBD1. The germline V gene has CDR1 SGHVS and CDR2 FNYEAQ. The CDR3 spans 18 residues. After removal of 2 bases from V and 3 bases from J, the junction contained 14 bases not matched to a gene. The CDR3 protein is CASSLLTGGHPSLYEQYF. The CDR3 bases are TGTGCCAGCAGCTTATTGACAGGGGGTCACCCCTCTCTCTACGAGCAGTACTTC.

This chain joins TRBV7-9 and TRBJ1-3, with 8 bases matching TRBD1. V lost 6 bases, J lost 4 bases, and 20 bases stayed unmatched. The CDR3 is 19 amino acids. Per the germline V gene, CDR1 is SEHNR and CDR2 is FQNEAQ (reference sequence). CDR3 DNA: TGTGCCAGCAGTATAGATTACCGGGACAGGCCAACTCTGGGAAACACCATATATTTT. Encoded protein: CASSIDYRDRPTLGNTIYF.

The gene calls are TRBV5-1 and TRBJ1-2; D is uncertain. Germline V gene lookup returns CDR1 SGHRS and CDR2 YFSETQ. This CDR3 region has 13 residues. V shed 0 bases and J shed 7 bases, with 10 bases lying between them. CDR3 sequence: CASSLGQLSGYTF. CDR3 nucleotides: TGCGCCAGCAGCTTGGGGCAGTTATCTGGCTACACCTTC.